The 26 T cell receptor beta chains reported below all come from one sample, sequenced in a study of blood T cell repertoires in COVID-19. Some clones are missing from TCRdb's copy, which holds only in-frame ones; the method was immunoSEQ multiplex PCR. Here the sample spans fewer than 110,000 clones, around 88% being singletons. The sample consisted of peripheral blood. These receptors came from a human donor in a cohort sampled during active COVID-19.

The rearrangement joins TRBV18 to TRBJ2-1, with TRBD2 matching 7 bases. In germline, CDR1 is KGHSH, CDR2 LQKENI. The CDR3 runs 13 residues. V dropped 6 bases and J dropped 10; count of bases not matched to a gene: 9. CDR3 region: CASSPGLFNEQFF. In DNA, the CDR3 is TGTGCCAGCTCCCCGGGACTATTCAACGAGCAGTTCTTC.

The chain is built from TRBV29-1 and TRBJ2-7; 7 nucleotides agree with TRBD1. This CDR3 region has 14 residues. Germline trimming cut 2 bases from V and 0 bases from J; bases unmatched to any gene: 4. Germline V gives CDR1 SQVTM, CDR2 ANQGSEA. The CDR3 DNA reads as TGCAGCGTTGAAAGTGGGGACAGCTCCTACGAGCAGTACTTC. It translates to CSVESGDSSYEQYF.

J is TRBJ2-7 and V is TRBV5-6, with TRBD1 matching 11 bases. Germline V CDR1 and CDR2: SGHDT, YYEEEE. This CDR3 has 16 residues. V dropped 5 bases and J dropped 4; count of bases not matched to a gene: 11. The CDR3 nucleotides read TGTGCCAGCAGTTCCCGGGACAGGGGGTACTCATACGAGCAGTACTTC. This encodes CASSSRDRGYSYEQYF.

The J gene is TRBJ2-5, the V gene TRBV18; no firm D call. Germline V gene sequence: CDR1 KGHSH, CDR2 LQKENI. V lost 3 bases to trimming and J lost 5 bases, with 7 bases between them. The CDR3 has 12 amino acids. The chain's CDR3 is CASSPGLETQYF. The CDR3, as DNA: TGTGCCAGCTCACCTGGCTTGGAGACCCAGTACTTC.

This chain uses TRBV25-1 with TRBJ1-5; 8 bases fit TRBD1. Germline lookup yields CDR1 MGHDK and CDR2 SYGVNS. V dropped 5 bases and J dropped 7; count of bases not matched to a gene: 4. The CDR3 is 13 amino acids. CDR3 coding DNA: TGTGCCAGCAGTACAGGGGGACAGCAGCCCCAGCATTTT. Translated, it gives CASSTGGQQPQHF.

This clone was seen just once. The chain recombines TRBV19 with TRBJ2-7; TRBD1 matches at 8 bases. Losses at the gene ends were 3 bases for V and 6 bases for J; bases not matched to a gene: 16. CDR3 length: 17 amino acids. Germline lookup yields CDR1 LNHDA and CDR2 SQIVND (reference sequence). This chain's CDR3 is CASSITRLGQGGREQYF. The CDR3 DNA reads as TGTGCCAGTAGTATTACCCGCCTCGGACAGGGAGGTCGCGAGCAGTACTTC.

This chain connects TRBV24-1 to TRBJ1-2; no clear D gene. The CDR3 length is 16 residues. CDR1 and CDR2 (germline): KGHDR, SFDVKD. V was shortened by 9 bases and J by 2 bases, with 21 bases between the two germline ends. For the CDR3, the DNA is TGTGCCACCGGGCGACGCATGCCCTCGGGGAACTATGGCTACACCTTC. Translating gives CATGRRMPSGNYGYTF.

The chain links TRBV10-1 to TRBJ2-1; possible D gene TRBD2, 6 bases. The CDR3 length is 15 residues. Trimming removed 4 bases from V and 4 bases from J, with 14 bases in between. Germline V gene lookup returns CDR1 WNHNN and CDR2 SYGVQD (reference sequence). CDR3 coding DNA: TGCGCCAGCAGTGTTTCGGGGGAGGCGTACAATGAGCAGTTCTTC. Encoded protein: CASSVSGEAYNEQFF.

A few counts support this clone. The chain has TRBV27 and TRBJ1-5; 7 nucleotides agree with TRBD1. Trimming removed 0 bases from V and 7 bases from J; junction bases left unmatched: 6. From germline, CDR1 is MNHEY and CDR2 SMNVEV (reference sequence). This CDR3 region has 15 residues. The CDR3 bases are TGTGCCAGCAGTTTATCGACAGGGTGGAGACAGCCCCAGCATTTT. This translates into CASSLSTGWRQPQHF.

The chain has TRBV27 and TRBJ2-1; TRBD2 matches at 10 bases. This CDR3 comprises 17 residues. V lost 3 bases, J lost 8 bases, and 13 bases stayed unmatched. Germline lookup yields CDR1 MNHEY and CDR2 SMNVEV (reference sequence). CDR3 coding DNA: TGTGCCAGCAGTTTTTGGTCCAGCGGGAGGGCCAGGGATGAGCAGTTCTTC. It translates to CASSFWSSGRARDEQFF.

The chain couples TRBV6-4 to TRBJ1-2, with 7 bases lining up with TRBD1. V dropped 0 bases and J dropped 1; count of bases not matched to a gene: 11. Germline V gene sequence: CDR1 MRHNA, CDR2 SNTAGT. This CDR3 comprises 18 residues. CDR3 in amino acids: CASSDSPRTGILNYGYTF. The CDR3 nucleotides read TGTGCCAGCAGTGACTCTCCCCGGACAGGTATACTTAACTATGGCTACACCTTC.

This chain connects TRBV6-2 or TRBV6-3 to TRBJ2-5, with 9 bases aligning to TRBD2. The CDR3 totals 18 residues. The germline CDR1 and CDR2 sequences are MNHEY and SVGEGT. The junction had 11 bases not matched to a gene; V was cut back by 2 bases and J by 1 base. For the CDR3, the DNA is TGTGCCAGCAGTTACGGGGGATTAGCGGGAGTACGCCAAGAGACCCAGTACTTC. Translation: CASSYGGLAGVRQETQYF.

The chain recombines TRBV7-9 with TRBJ2-1; TRBD1 matches 11 bases. This CDR3 has 15 residues. V dropped 5 bases and J dropped 7; count of bases not matched to a gene: 7. Germline lookup yields CDR1 SEHNR and CDR2 FQNEAQ (reference sequence). The CDR3 reads CASSLTGTGGNEQFF. CDR3 coding DNA: TGTGCCAGCAGCCTTACGGGGACAGGGGGGAATGAGCAGTTCTTC.

This chain connects TRBV28 to TRBJ1-2, with 10 positions matching TRBD1. The germline V gene encodes CDR1 MDHEN and CDR2 SYDVKM. V gave up 5 bases and J gave up 3 bases; unmatched junction bases: 6. CDR3 length: 15 amino acids. The CDR3 region has the DNA TGTGCCAGCAGTCCCGGACAGGGGGTGTACTATGGCTACACCTTC. This encodes CASSPGQGVYYGYTF.

The chain is built from TRBV7-7 and TRBJ2-3, with TRBD2 matching over 10 bases. With V trimmed by 5 bases and J by 0 bases, 2 bases remained unmatched. CDR3 length: 15 residues. Germline V gives CDR1 SSHAT, CDR2 FNYEAQ (reference sequence). CDR3 bases: TGTGCCAGCAGCCTGACTAGCGGGAGCACAGATACGCAGTATTTT. This translates into CASSLTSGSTDTQYF. Filled out from reference TRBV7-7 and TRBJ2-3, the complete variable domain reads GAGVSQSPRYKVTKRGQDVTLRCDPISSHATLYWYQQALGQGPEFLTYFNYEAQPDKSGLPSDRFSAERPEGSISTLTIQRTEQRDSAMYRCASSLTSGSTDTQYFGPGTRLTVL.

The chain is built from TRBV5-1 and TRBJ1-1; tentative D call: TRBD1 (6 bases). Per the germline V gene, CDR1 is SGHRS and CDR2 is YFSETQ. This CDR3 comprises 15 residues. The V end was cut by 3 bases, the J end by 2 bases, with 14 bases between. As DNA, the CDR3 is TGCGCCAGCAGCTCCTGGAGGACAGACAACACTGAAGCTTTCTTT. The encoded protein is CASSSWRTDNTEAFF.

The V call is TRBV19, the J call TRBJ2-2; 7 positions agree with TRBD2. The CDR3 has 16 amino acids. The V gene's germline CDR1 is LNHDA and CDR2 SQIVND (reference sequence). V lost 2 bases to trimming and J lost 6 bases; unmatched junction nucleotides: 9. CDR3 residues: CASSISGGSTPGELFF. The DNA of the CDR3 is TGTGCCAGTAGTATAAGTGGCGGGAGTACCCCCGGGGAGCTGTTTTTT.

The DNA for the CDR3 is TGTGCCAGCAGCCCCGGGTACTCTGGAAACACCATATATTTT. The encoded protein is CASSPGYSGNTIYF. The V and J genes are TRBV7-2 and TRBJ1-3; D call uncertain. CDR3 length: 14 amino acids. Per the germline V gene, CDR1 is SGHTA and CDR2 is FQGNSA. V was trimmed by 5 bases and J by 0 bases, leaving 8 bases between them. The entire variable domain, with the rest obtained from reference TRBV7-2 and TRBJ1-3, is as follows: GAGVSQSPSNKVTEKGKDVELRCDPISGHTALYWYRQSLGQGLEFLIYFQGNSAPDKSGLPSDRFSAERTGGSVSTLTIQRTQQEDSAVYLCASSPGYSGNTIYFGEGSWLTVV.

This chain connects TRBV30 to TRBJ1-1, with 8 bases matching TRBD1. V was clipped by 2 bases and J by 1 base; unmatched bases: 6. CDR1 GTSNPN and CDR2 SVGIG come from the germline V gene (reference sequence). This CDR3 spans 15 amino acids. CDR3 residues: CAWSPGQGRNTEAFF. As DNA, the CDR3 is TGTGCCTGGAGTCCTGGACAGGGCAGGAACACTGAAGCTTTCTTT.

For this clone: One junction end does not reproduce the germline sequence, and a read error may be involved. The chain recombines TRBV7-7 with TRBJ2-3; no definite D call. From germline, CDR1 is SSHAT and CDR2 FNYEAQ (reference sequence). This CDR3 comprises 15 residues. Here the CDR3 DNA reads TGTGCTAGCAGTTCACTACGGTCGGTTACAGATACGCAGTATTTT. It specifies CASSSLRSVTDTQYF.

This chain uses TRBV3-1 (or the pseudogene TRBV3-2) with TRBJ2-7; possibly TRBD1 for D (6 bases). Germline V gene data show CDR1 as LGHDT and CDR2 as YNNKEL (reference sequence). The germline V and J ends were trimmed by 5 bases and 3 bases, with 17 bases remaining between them. CDR3 length: 15 residues. The CDR3 DNA reads TGTGCCAGCAGCGAAGGACAGAGTGGCTTCTACGAGCAGTACTTC. It encodes CASSEGQSGFYEQYF.

The chain links TRBV18 to TRBJ2-7; D is undetermined. CDR1 is KGHSH, CDR2 LQKENI, per germline. V was pared by 1 base and J by 4 bases, with 14 bases between. The CDR3 totals 15 residues. The chain's CDR3 is CASSPRADPTYEQYF. DNA for the CDR3: TGTGCCAGCTCACCACGGGCAGATCCAACTTACGAGCAGTACTTC.

The V call is TRBV6-6, the J call TRBJ1-4; unclear D gene. This CDR3 is 12 amino acids long. Trimming took 11 bases from V and 0 from J, leaving 7 bases between them. CDR1 is MNHNY and CDR2 is SVGAGI in the germline V gene (reference sequence). CDR3 nucleotides: TGTGCCGTTGGGCCAACTAATGAAAAACTGTTTTTT. This codes for CAVGPTNEKLFF.

V is TRBV21-1 and J is TRBJ2-3; the tabulated D call, TRBD2, remains unverified against the DNA. TRBV21-1 is tagged as a pseudogene. The CDR3 contains 17 residues. This CDR3 is CASSPSGRFPPPDTQYF. CDR3 coding DNA: TGTGCCAGCAGTCCTAGCGGGAGATTCCCCCCCCCAGATACGCAGTATTTT.

This clone appeared a single time. As DNA, the CDR3 is TGCGCCAGCAGCATATCCGACAGGCTGGATGGCTACACCTTC. It codes for CASSISDRLDGYTF. The chain has TRBV5-1 and TRBJ1-2; tentative D call: TRBD1 (6 bases). The V gene's germline CDR1 is SGHRS and CDR2 YFSETQ. The CDR3 sequence is 14 residues long. V was cut by 4 bases and J by 6 bases, with 16 bases left in between.

The chain employs TRBV2 and TRBJ1-4; 9 bases fit TRBD1. The CDR3 is 13 residues long. V lost 6 bases, J lost 6 bases, and 2 bases stayed unmatched. Germline lookup yields CDR1 SNHLY and CDR2 FYNNEI. This CDR3 is CASRDRGYEKLFF. CDR3 sequence (DNA): TGTGCCAGCAGGGACAGGGGTTATGAAAAACTGTTTTTT.